The 8 T cell receptor beta chains reported below all come from one sample, sequenced in a study of T cells expressing NK-cell markers. Using the 5' RACE reads, TCRdb records one entry per CDR3 protein without DNA. The table for this sample gives about 460,000 distinct CDR3 sequences. Specimen: blood T cells: a sorted CD56 or NKG2C T cell subset, CD4+ or CD8+ T cells, or bulk PBMC T cells (not recorded which). Receptor source: a woman between 50 and 59 years old in good health.

This sequence joins TRBV6-6 and TRBJ2-3; TCRdb picks TRBD2, but there is no DNA to check that call. This CDR3 is built from 15 residues. Per the germline V gene, CDR1 is MNHNY and CDR2 is SVGAGI (reference sequence). The CDR3 reads CASSYGTSEGGTQYF.

The V and J genes are TRBV4-2 and TRBJ2-7; TCRdb outputs TRBD2, but without DNA this stays unchecked. Germline V gene data show CDR1 as LGHNA and CDR2 as YNFKEQ. The CDR3 spans 18 residues. Here the CDR3 reads CASSQERGASGSPYEQYF.

The chain carries TRBV11-2 and TRBJ1-1; TCRdb's D call of TRBD1 is untestable without DNA. Germline values: CDR1 SGHAT, CDR2 FQNNGV. CDR3 length: 14 amino acids. CDR3 amino acids: CASSLWGQNTEAFF.

This chain joins TRBV20-1 and TRBJ1-2; TCRdb proposes TRBD1, but this gene call is untestable without DNA. CDR1 is DFQATT, CDR2 SNEGSKA, per germline (reference sequence). The CDR3 is 13 residues long. CDR3 protein: CSARDRDRGIYTF.

This sequence joins TRBV6-1 and TRBJ1-1. Germline V gives CDR1 MNHNS, CDR2 SASEGT. CDR3 length equals 13 residues. CDR3 residues: CASSEGRNTEAFF.

V is TRBV7-9 and J is TRBJ2-2. The CDR3 covers 15 residues. The V gene's germline CDR1 is SEHNR and CDR2 FQNEAQ (reference sequence). Here the CDR3 reads CASSLTRANTGELFF.

The J gene is TRBJ2-5, the V gene TRBV7-7; TCRdb designates TRBD1, a call that cannot be tested without DNA. The CDR3 has 15 amino acids. Germline V gene lookup returns CDR1 SSHAT and CDR2 FNYEAQ (reference sequence). Here the CDR3 reads CASSPRGTPQETQYF. Full variable domain (outside the CDR3, taken from reference TRBV7-7 and TRBJ2-5): GAGVSQSPRYKVTKRGQDVTLRCDPISSHATLYWYQQALGQGPEFLTYFNYEAQPDKSGLPSDRFSAERPEGSISTLTIQRTEQRDSAMYRCASSPRGTPQETQYFGPGTRLLVL.

V is TRBV2 and J is TRBJ2-2; TCRdb outputs TRBD2, but without DNA this stays unchecked. CDR1 SNHLY and CDR2 FYNNEI come from the germline V gene. The CDR3 consists of 14 residues. CDR3 protein: CASSHSQNTGELFF.